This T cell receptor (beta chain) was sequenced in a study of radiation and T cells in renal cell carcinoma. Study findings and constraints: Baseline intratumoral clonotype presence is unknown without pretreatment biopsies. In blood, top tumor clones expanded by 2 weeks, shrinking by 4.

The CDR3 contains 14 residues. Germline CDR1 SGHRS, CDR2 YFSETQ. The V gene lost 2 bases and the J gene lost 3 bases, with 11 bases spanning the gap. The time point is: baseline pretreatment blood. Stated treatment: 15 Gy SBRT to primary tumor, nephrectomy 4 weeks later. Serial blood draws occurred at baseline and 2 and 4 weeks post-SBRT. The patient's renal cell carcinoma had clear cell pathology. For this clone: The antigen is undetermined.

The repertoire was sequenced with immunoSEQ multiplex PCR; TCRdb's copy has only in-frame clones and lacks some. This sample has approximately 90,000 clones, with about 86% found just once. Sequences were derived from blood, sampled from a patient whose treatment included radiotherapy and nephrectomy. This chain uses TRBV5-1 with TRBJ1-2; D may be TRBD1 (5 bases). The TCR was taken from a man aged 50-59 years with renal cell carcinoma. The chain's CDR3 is CASSLSGTDYGYTF. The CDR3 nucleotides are TGCGCCAGCAGCTTATCAGGGACGGACTATGGCTACACCTTC.